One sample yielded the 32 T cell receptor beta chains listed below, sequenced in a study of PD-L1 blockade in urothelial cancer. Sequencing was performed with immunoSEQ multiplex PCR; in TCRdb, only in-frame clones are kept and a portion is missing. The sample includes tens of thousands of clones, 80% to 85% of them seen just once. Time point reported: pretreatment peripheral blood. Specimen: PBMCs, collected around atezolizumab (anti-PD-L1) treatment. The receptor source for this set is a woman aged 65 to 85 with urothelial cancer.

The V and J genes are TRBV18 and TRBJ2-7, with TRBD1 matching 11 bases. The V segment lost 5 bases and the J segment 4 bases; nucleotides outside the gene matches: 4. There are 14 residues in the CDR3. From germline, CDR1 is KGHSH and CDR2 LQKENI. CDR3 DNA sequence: TGTGCCAGCTCAGCTCGGGACAGGGGGTACGAGCAGTACTTC. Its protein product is CASSARDRGYEQYF. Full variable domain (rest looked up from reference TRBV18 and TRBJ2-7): NAGVMQNPRHLVRRRGQEARLRCSPMKGHSHVYWYRQLPEEGLKFMVYLQKENIIDESGMPKERFSAEFPKEGPSILRIQQVVRGDSAAYFCASSARDRGYEQYFGPGTRLTVT.

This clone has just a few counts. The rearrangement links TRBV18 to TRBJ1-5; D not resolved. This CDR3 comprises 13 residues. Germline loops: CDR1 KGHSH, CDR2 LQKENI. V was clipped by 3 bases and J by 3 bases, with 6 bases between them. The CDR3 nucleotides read TGTGCCAGCTCACCTGGGCTCAATCAGCCCCAGCATTTT. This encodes CASSPGLNQPQHF.

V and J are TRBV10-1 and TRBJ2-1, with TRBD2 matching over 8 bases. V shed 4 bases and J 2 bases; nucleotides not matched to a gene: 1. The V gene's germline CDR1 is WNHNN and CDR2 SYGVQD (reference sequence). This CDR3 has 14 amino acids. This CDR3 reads CASSVGRAYNEQFF. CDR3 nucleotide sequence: TGCGCCAGCAGTGTCGGGAGGGCCTACAATGAGCAGTTCTTC.

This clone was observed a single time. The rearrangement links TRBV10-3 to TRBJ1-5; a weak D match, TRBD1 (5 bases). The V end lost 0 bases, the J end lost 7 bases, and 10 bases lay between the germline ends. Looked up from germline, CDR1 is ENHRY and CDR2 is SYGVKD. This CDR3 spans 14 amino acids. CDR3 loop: CAISESRGLQPQHF. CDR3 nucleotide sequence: TGTGCCATCAGTGAGTCGCGGGGCCTCCAGCCCCAGCATTTT.

The CDR3 loop reads CASSLGRLAGGIDTQYF. CDR3 nucleotide sequence: TGTGCCAGCAGCTTAGGCCGACTAGCGGGGGGCATAGATACGCAGTATTTT. The chain uses TRBV11-3 and TRBJ2-3, with 13 bases matching TRBD2. Germline V gene sequence: CDR1 SGHNT, CDR2 YENEEA. There are 17 residues in the CDR3. V lost 1 base to trimming and J lost 5 bases; unmatched junction nucleotides: 6.

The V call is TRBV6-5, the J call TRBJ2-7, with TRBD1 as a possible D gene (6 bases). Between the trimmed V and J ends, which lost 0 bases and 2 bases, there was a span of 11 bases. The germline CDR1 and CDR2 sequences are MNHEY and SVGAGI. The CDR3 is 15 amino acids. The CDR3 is CASSYSGEGAYEQYF. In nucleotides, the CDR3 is TGTGCCAGCAGTTACTCCGGCGAGGGGGCCTACGAGCAGTACTTC.

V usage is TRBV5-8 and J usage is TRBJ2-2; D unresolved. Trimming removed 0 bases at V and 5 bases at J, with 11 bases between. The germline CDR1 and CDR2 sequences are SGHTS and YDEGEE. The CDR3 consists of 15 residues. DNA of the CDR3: TGTGCCAGCAGCTTGGCGGGTGCCGGTACCGGGGAGCTGTTTTTT. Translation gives CASSLAGAGTGELFF.

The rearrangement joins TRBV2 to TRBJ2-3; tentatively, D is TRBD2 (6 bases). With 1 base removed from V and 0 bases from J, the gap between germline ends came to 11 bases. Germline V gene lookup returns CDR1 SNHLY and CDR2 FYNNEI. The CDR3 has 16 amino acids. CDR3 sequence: CASSEVLAASTDTQYF. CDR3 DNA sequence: TGTGCCAGCAGTGAAGTGTTAGCGGCTAGCACAGATACGCAGTATTTT.

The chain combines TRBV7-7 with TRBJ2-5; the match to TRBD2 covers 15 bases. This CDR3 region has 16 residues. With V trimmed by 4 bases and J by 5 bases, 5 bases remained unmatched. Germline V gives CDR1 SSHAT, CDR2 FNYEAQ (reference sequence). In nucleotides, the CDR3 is TGTGCCAGCAGCTATGGACTAGCGGGGGGGTGGGAGACCCAGTACTTC. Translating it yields CASSYGLAGGWETQYF. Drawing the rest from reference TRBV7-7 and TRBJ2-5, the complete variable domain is GAGVSQSPRYKVTKRGQDVTLRCDPISSHATLYWYQQALGQGPEFLTYFNYEAQPDKSGLPSDRFSAERPEGSISTLTIQRTEQRDSAMYRCASSYGLAGGWETQYFGPGTRLLVL.

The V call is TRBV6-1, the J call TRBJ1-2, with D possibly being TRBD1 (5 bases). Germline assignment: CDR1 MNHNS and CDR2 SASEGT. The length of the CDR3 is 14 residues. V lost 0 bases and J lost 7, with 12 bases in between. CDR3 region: CASSEAGGFGGYTF. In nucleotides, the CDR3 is TGTGCCAGCAGTGAAGCGGGGGGGTTTGGTGGCTACACCTTC.

CDR3 region: CASSFQTPSGGGNEQFF. CDR3 nucleotide sequence: TGTGCCAGCAGTTTCCAGACCCCTAGCGGGGGGGGCAATGAGCAGTTCTTC. This chain uses TRBV27 with TRBJ2-1, with 12 nucleotides matching TRBD2. V trimming: 3 bases; J trimming: 6 bases; junction bases outside the gene matches: 9. The germline gives CDR1 MNHEY, CDR2 SMNVEV (reference sequence). This CDR3 has 17 residues.

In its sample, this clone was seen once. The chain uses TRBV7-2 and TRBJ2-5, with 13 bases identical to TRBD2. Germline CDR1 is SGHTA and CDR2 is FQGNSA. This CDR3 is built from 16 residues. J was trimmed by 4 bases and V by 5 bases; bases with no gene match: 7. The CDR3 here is CASSQRLAGGLETQYF. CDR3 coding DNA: TGTGCCAGCAGCCAAAGACTAGCGGGGGGTCTAGAGACCCAGTACTTC. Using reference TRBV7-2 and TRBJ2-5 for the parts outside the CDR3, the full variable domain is GAGVSQSPSNKVTEKGKDVELRCDPISGHTALYWYRQSLGQGLEFLIYFQGNSAPDKSGLPSDRFSAERTGGSVSTLTIQRTQQEDSAVYLCASSQRLAGGLETQYFGPGTRLLVL.

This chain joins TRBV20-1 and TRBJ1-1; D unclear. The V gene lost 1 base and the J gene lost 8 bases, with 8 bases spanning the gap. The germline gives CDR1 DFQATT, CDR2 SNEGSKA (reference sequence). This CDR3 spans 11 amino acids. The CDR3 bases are TGCAGTGCTAGAGTCTCTCGGGAAGCTTTCTTT. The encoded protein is CSARVSREAFF.

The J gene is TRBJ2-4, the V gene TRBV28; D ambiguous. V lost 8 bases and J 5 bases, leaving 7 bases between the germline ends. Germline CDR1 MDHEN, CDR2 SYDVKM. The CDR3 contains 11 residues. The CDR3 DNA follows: TGTGCCAGCGAGGCCCAAAACATTCAGTACTTC. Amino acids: CASEAQNIQYF.

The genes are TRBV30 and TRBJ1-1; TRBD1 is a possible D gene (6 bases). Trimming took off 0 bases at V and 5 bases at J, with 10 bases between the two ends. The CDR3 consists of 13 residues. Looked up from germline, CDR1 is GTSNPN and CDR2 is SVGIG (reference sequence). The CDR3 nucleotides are TGTGCCTGGAGTGTAGGGGGTCAGACTGAAGCTTTCTTT. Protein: CAWSVGGQTEAFF.

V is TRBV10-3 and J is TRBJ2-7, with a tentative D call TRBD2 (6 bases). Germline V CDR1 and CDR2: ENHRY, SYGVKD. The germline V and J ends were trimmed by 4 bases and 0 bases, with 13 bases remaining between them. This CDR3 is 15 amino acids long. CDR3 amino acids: CAISGSGKSSYEQYF. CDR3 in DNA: TGTGCCATCAGTGGTAGCGGAAAGAGCTCCTACGAGCAGTACTTC.

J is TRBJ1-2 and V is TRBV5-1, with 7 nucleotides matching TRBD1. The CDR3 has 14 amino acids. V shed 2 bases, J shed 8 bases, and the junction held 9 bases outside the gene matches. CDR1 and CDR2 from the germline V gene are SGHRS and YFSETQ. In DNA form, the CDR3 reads TGCGCCAGCAGCTTCTCTGGGACAGCCGCGGGCTACACCTTC. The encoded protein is CASSFSGTAAGYTF.

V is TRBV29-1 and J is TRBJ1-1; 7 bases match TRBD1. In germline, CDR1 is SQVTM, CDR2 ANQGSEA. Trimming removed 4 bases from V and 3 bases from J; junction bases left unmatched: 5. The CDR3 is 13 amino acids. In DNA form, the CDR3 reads TGCAGCGTTGGGACAGGAGGGGACACTGAAGCTTTCTTT. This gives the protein CSVGTGGDTEAFF.

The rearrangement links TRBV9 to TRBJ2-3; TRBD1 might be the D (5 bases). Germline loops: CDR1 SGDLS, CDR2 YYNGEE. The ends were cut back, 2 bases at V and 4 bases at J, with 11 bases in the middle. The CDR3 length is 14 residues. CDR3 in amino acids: CASSVQGSADTQYF. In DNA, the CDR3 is TGTGCCAGCAGCGTCCAGGGTAGTGCAGATACGCAGTATTTT.

Here the CDR3 reads CASSSDSYSGNTIYF. Written as DNA, the CDR3 is TGCGCCAGCAGCTCGGACAGTTACTCTGGAAACACCATATATTTT. The chain is built from TRBV5-1 and TRBJ1-3, with D possibly matching TRBD1 (6 bases). Germline V gene sequence: CDR1 SGHRS, CDR2 YFSETQ. The V gene lost 3 bases and the J gene lost 0 bases, with 10 bases spanning the gap. The CDR3 length is 15 residues.

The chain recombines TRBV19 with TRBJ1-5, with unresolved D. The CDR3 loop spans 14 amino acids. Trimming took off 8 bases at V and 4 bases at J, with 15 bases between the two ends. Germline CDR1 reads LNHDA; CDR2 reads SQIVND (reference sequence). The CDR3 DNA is TGTGCCAGTGGCCCGGGGAGGTTAAATCAGCCCCAGCATTTT. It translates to CASGPGRLNQPQHF.

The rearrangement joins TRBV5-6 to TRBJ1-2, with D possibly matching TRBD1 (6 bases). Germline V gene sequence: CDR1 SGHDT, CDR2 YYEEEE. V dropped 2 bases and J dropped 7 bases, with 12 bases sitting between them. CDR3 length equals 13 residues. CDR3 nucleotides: TGTGCCAGCAGCTTTACAGGGTTGTCTGGCTACACCTTC. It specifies CASSFTGLSGYTF.

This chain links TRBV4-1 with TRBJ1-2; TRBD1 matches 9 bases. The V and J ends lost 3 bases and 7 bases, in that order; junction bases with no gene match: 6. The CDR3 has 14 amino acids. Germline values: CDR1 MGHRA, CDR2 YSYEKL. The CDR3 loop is CASSHHRTGVGYTF. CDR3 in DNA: TGCGCCAGCAGCCATCATAGGACAGGGGTTGGCTACACCTTC.

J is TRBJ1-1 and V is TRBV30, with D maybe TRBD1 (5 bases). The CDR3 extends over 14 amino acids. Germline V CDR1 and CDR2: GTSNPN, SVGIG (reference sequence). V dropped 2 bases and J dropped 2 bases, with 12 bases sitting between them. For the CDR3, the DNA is TGTGCCTGGAGTCCGAGGACAACAAACACTGAAGCTTTCTTT. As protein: CAWSPRTTNTEAFF. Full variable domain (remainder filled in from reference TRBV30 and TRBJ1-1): SQTIHQWPATLVQPVGSPLSLECTVEGTSNPNLYWYRQAAGRGLQLLFYSVGIGQISSEVPQNLSASRPQDRQFILSSKKLLLSDSGFYLCAWSPRTTNTEAFFGQGTRLTVV.

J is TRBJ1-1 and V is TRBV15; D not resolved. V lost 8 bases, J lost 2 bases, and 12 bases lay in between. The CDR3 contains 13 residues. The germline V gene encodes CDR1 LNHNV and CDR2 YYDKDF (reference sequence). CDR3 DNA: TGTGCCACCTCAAAGGAGTTTAACACTGAAGCTTTCTTT. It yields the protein CATSKEFNTEAFF.

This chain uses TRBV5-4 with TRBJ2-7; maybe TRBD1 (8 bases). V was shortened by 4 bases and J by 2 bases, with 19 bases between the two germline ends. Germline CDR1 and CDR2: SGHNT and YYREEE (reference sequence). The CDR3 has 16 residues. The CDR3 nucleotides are TGTGCCAGCAGCGGAGGGACAGGACTAGATCCCTACGAGCAGTACTTC. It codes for CASSGGTGLDPYEQYF.

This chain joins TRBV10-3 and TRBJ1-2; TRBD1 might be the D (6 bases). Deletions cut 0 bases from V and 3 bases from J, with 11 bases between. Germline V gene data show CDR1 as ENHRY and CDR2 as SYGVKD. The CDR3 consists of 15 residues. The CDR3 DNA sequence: TGTGCCATCAGTGAGTCAAGAGGGGGGGACTATGGCTACACCTTC. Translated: CAISESRGGDYGYTF.

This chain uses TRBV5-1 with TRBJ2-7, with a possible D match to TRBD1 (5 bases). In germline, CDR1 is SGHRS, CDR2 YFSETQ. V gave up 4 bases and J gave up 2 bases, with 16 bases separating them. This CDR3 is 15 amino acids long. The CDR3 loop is CASSDQGVTAYEQYF. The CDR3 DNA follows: TGCGCCAGCAGCGACCAAGGGGTAACCGCCTACGAGCAGTACTTC.

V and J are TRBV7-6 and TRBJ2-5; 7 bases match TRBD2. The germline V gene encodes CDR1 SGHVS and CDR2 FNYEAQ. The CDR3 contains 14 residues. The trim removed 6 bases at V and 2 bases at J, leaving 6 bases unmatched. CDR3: CASSPGLSQETQYF. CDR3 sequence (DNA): TGTGCCAGCAGTCCGGGACTATCACAAGAGACCCAGTACTTC.

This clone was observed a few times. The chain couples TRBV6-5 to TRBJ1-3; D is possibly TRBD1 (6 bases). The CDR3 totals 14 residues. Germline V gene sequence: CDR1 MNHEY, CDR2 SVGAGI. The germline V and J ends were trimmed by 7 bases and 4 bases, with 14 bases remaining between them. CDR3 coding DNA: TGTGCCAGCATTTCCGTGGGGGCGGGAAACACCATATATTTT. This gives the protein CASISVGAGNTIYF.

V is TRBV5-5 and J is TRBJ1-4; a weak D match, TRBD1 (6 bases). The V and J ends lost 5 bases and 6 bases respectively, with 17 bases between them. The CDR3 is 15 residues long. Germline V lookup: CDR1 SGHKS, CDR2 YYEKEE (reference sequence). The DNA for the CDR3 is TGTGCCAGCAGGCCGAGAGTACAGGGCGATGAAAAACTGTTTTTT. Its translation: CASRPRVQGDEKLFF.

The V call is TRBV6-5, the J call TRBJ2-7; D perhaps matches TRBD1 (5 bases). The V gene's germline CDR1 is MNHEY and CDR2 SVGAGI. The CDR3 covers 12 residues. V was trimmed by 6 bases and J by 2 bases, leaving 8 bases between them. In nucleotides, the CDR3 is TGTGCCAGCAGCGACAGAACCTACGAGCAGTACTTC. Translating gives CASSDRTYEQYF.